This entry features one TCR beta chain sequence. The target antigen is unknown. These data originate in a study of T cell responses to AZD1222 COVID-19 vaccine. V lost 7 bases and J 3 bases, leaving 14 bases between the germline ends. CDR1 is SGHRS, CDR2 YFSETQ, per germline. This CDR3 has 14 residues. Assay used: immunoSEQ multiplex PCR; TCRdb lists only in-frame clones, some missing. The data show roughly 170,000 clones, 85% to 95% seen once. Study-level results: Across the whole spike, CD4 TCRs peaked at regions 160-218 and 743-854. Only a handful of individuals given AZD1222 were seropositive at baseline. Most donors were white British and more were female, and clonal diversity was possibly underestimated. Unmutated variant regions are reportedly targeted by nearly half of spike-specific TCRs.

This sample comprised peripheral blood, obtained on day 0 of AZD1222 vaccination. The V and J genes are TRBV5-1 and TRBJ1-3; D not resolved. This sequence was found in an adult in good health. CDR3 residues: CASAEGRNGNTIYF. In DNA form, the CDR3 reads TGCGCCAGCGCGGAGGGTAGGAATGGAAACACCATATATTTT.